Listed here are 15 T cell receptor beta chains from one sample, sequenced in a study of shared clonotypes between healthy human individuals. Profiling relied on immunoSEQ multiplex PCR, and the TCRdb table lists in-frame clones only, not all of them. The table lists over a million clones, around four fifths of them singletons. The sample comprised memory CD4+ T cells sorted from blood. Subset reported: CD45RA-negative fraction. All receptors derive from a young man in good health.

This CDR3 reads CASSPPVYSGANVLTF. In DNA, the CDR3 is TGCGCCAGCAGCCCCCCCGTGTATTCTGGGGCCAACGTCCTGACTTTC. The chain is built from TRBV5-1 and TRBJ2-6; D not resolved. The CDR3 totals 16 residues. Germline assignment: CDR1 SGHRS and CDR2 YFSETQ. Trimming cost V 4 bases and J 1 base, with 12 bases left between them.

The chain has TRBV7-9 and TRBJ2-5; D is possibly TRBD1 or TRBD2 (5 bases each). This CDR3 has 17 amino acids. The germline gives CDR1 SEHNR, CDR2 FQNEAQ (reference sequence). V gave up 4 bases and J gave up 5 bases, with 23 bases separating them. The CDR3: CASSSGEGGGAGETQYF. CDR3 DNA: TGTGCCAGCAGCTCCGGAGAGGGTGGTGGGGCCGGGGAGACCCAGTACTTC.

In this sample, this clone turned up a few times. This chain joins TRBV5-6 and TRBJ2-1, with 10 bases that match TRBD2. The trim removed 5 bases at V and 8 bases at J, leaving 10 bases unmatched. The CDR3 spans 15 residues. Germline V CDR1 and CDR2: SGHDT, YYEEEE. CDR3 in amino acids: CASSPMSSGSYEQFF. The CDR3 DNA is TGTGCCAGCAGTCCAATGTCTAGCGGGAGCTATGAGCAGTTCTTC.

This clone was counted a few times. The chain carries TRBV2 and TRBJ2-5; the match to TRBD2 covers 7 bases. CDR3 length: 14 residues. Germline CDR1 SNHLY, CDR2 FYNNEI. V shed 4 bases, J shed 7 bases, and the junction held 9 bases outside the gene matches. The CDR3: CASSVPSGSGTQYF. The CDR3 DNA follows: TGTGCCAGCAGTGTGCCTAGCGGATCGGGGACCCAGTACTTC.

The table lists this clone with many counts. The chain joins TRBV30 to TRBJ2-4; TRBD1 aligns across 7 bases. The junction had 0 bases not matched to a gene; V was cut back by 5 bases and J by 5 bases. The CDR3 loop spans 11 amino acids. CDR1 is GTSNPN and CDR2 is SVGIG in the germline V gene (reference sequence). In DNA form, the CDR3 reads TGTGCCTGGGGACAGGAAAACATTCAGTACTTC. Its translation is CAWGQENIQYF.

CDR3 in DNA: TGTGCCACCCGAGGGGCGGGGGGCGCAGGGTACGAGCAGTACTTC. Translating gives CATRGAGGAGYEQYF. The V call is TRBV6-5, the J call TRBJ2-7; 8 bases match TRBD2. Germline CDR1 and CDR2: MNHEY and SVGAGI. CDR3 length: 15 residues. The J segment lost 4 bases and the V segment lost 10 bases, leaving 15 bases of the junction unmatched.

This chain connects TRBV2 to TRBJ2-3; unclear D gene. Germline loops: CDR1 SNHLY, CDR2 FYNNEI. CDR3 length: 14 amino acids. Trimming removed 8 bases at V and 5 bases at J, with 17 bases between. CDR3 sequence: CASGQSPNVDTQYF. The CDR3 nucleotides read TGTGCCAGCGGTCAGTCCCCAAACGTAGATACGCAGTATTTT.

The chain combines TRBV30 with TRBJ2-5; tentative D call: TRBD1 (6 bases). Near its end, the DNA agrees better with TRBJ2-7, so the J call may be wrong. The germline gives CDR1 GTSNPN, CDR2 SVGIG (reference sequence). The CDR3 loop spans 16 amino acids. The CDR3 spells CAWTRGSSQGRYEQYF. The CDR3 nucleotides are TGTGCCTGGACCAGAGGGAGCTCACAGGGCCGCTACGAGCAGTACTTC.

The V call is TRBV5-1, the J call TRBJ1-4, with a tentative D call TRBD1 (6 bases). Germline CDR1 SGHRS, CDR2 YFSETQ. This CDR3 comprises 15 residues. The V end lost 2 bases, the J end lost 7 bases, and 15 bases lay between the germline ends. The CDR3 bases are TGCGCCAGCAGCTTAACAGGGTCCGTTGGTGAAAAACTGTTTTTT. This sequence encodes CASSLTGSVGEKLFF.

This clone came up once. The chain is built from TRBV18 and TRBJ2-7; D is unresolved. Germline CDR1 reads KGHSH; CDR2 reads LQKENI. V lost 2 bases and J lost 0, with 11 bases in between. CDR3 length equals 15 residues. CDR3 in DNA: TGTGCCAGCTCACCATCGATGGGGTACTCCTACGAGCAGTACTTC. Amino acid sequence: CASSPSMGYSYEQYF.

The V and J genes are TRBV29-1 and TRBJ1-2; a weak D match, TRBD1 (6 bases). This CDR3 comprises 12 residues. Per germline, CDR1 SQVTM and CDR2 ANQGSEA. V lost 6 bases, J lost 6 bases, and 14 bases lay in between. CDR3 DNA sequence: TGCAGCGTCGGACGGACAGTGGATGGCTACACCTTC. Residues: CSVGRTVDGYTF. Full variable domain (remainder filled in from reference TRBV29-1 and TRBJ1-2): SAVISQKPSRDICQRGTSLTIQCQVDSQVTMMFWYRQQPGQSLTLIATANQGSEATYESGFVIDKFPISRPNLTFSTLTVSNMSPEDSSIYLCSVGRTVDGYTFGSGTRLTVV.

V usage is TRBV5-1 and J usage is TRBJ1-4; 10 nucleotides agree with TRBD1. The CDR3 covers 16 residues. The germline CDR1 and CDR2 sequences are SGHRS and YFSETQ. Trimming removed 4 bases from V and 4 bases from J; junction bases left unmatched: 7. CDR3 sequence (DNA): TGCGCCAGCAGCCAGGGGACAGGGGAAGGTAATGAAAAACTGTTTTTT. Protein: CASSQGTGEGNEKLFF. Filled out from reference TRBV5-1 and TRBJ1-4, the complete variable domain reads KAGVTQTPRYLIKTRGQQVTLSCSPISGHRSVSWYQQTPGQGLQFLFEYFSETQRNKGNFPGRFSGRQFSNSRSEMNVSTLELGDSALYLCASSQGTGEGNEKLFFGSGTQLSVL.

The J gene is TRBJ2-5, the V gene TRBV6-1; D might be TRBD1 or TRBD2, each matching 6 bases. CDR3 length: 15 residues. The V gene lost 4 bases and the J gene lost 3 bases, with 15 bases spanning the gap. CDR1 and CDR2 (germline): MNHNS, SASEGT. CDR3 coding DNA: TGTGCCAGCAGTGTTTTCGAGGGGGGTAAAGAGACCCAGTACTTC. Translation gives CASSVFEGGKETQYF.

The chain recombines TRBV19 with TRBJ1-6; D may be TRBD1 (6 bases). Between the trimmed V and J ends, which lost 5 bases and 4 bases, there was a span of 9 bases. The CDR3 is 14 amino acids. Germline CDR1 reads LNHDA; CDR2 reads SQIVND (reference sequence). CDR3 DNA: TGTGCCAGTAGTGGGGGGCAGTATAATTCACCCCTCCACTTT. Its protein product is CASSGGQYNSPLHF.

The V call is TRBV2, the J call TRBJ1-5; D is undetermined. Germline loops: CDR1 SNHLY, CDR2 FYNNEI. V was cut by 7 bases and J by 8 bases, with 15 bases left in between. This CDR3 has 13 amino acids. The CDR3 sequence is CASTSEPREPQHF. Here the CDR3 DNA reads TGTGCCAGCACTTCCGAGCCGAGGGAGCCCCAGCATTTT.